This TCR beta chain was obtained from a study of T cell responses to AZD1222 COVID-19 vaccine. Sequencing was performed with immunoSEQ multiplex PCR; in TCRdb, only in-frame clones are kept and a portion is missing. The sample consists of about 150,000 clones, about 92% of them appearing once. To note about this clone: Its antigen is not identified.

V dropped 8 bases and J dropped 4 bases, with 12 bases sitting between them. Germline CDR1 reads MNHNY; CDR2 reads SVGAGI (reference sequence). The CDR3 is 13 residues long. Study-level points and caveats: Clonal diversity was possibly underestimated, and the donors were mostly white British, with more females.

This clonotype was sampled from an adult in good health. The gene calls are TRBV6-6 and TRBJ1-3; a weak D match, TRBD1 (5 bases). Sequences were derived from peripheral blood, sampled on day 0 of AZD1222 vaccination. Here the CDR3 reads CASSGGTGNTIYF. DNA of the CDR3: TGTGCCAGCTCGGGGGGGACGGGAAACACCATATATTTT.